The T cell receptor (beta chain) under discussion was sequenced for a study of blood T cell repertoires in COVID-19. Study-wide context: T cells, B-cell-depleted T cells, or PBMCs provided the cDNA or gDNA that served as material.

Germline V gives CDR1 MNHEY, CDR2 SVGEGT. The CDR3 is 14 residues long. The V and J ends lost 4 bases and 2 bases, in that order; junction bases with no gene match: 0. Original processing notes: Estimation of nucleated cell counts relied on the amplification of reference gene primers. The method was immunoSEQ multiplex PCR; TCRdb's version includes in-frame clones alone and lacks a portion of them. The V and J calls and clone size are taken from that table; D and trimming were inferred from the DNA. The data show 300,000 to 400,000 clones, 65% to 90% seen once. The clonotype comes from a woman in her thirties or forties with acute COVID-19. The sample comprised PBMCs or T cells enriched from blood (not recorded which). V is TRBV6-2 or TRBV6-3 and J is TRBJ2-5; TRBD2 agrees at 11 bases. The CDR3 sequence: CASSLAGGQETQYF. CDR3 bases: TGTGCCAGCAGTTTAGCGGGGGGGCAAGAGACCCAGTACTTC.